The 21 T cell receptor beta chains presented below share a single source sample, sequenced in a study of blood T cells in healthy people across ages. Next came a second PCR, run for about 6 to 11 cycles, which used a sample-barcoded 5' primer along with a J-beta primer mix. TCRdb redid the calling of the 5' RACE reads with MiXCR, one entry per CDR3 protein. The sample contains roughly 1,700,000 distinct CDR3 sequences, about 28% of which appear only once. Input material: blood. The receptors here all came from a woman younger than 45 in good health.

This clonotype was found a few times. The genes are TRBV5-1 and TRBJ1-1, with unresolved D. The germline gives CDR1 SGHRS, CDR2 YFSETQ. Trimming left V 1 base short and J 7 bases short, with 8 bases between. The CDR3 has 12 amino acids. The CDR3 spells CASSLRAGEAFF. In DNA, the CDR3 is TGCGCCAGCAGCTTGAGGGCGGGTGAAGCTTTCTTT.

The chain couples TRBV20-1 to TRBJ2-7, with D perhaps TRBD2 (5 bases). The CDR3 loop spans 13 amino acids. V was trimmed by 4 bases and J by 0 bases, leaving 10 bases between them. Looked up from germline, CDR1 is DFQATT and CDR2 is SNEGSKA (reference sequence). CDR3 DNA sequence: TGCAGTGCTATAGGCGGAGGCTCCTACGAGCAGTACTTC. Protein: CSAIGGGSYEQYF.

This clonotype appeared a few times. J is TRBJ2-3 and V is TRBV28; possible D gene TRBD1, 6 bases. CDR1 is MDHEN, CDR2 SYDVKM, per germline. The V end lost 5 bases, the J end lost 2 bases, and 23 bases lay between the germline ends. This CDR3 spans 18 amino acids. CDR3 nucleotides: TGTGCCAGCAGTCGTTTCCGAGTTCAGGGGTTCTTCACAGATACGCAGTATTTT. It is translated as CASSRFRVQGFFTDTQYF.

This clonotype was observed a few times. The CDR3 reads CASSPSGTGGFNEQFF. The CDR3 DNA follows: TGTGCCAGCAGTCCATCCGGGACAGGGGGCTTTAATGAGCAGTTCTTC. The chain links TRBV6-6 to TRBJ2-1; TRBD1 aligns across 12 bases. The CDR3 runs 16 residues. Germline lookup yields CDR1 MNHNY and CDR2 SVGAGI (reference sequence). Trimming cost V 5 bases and J 7 bases; bases outside gene matches: 9.

This clonotype showed up just a few times. Germline and junction disagree at one end, which may indicate a read error. The chain has TRBV13 and TRBJ2-1; D might be TRBD1 or TRBD2, each matching 6 bases. CDR1 PRHDT and CDR2 FYEKMQ come from the germline V gene (reference sequence). The CDR3 runs 16 residues. CDR3 sequence: CAGSLERGLKGNEQFF. Written as DNA, the CDR3 is TGTGCCGGCAGCTTAGAACGGGGGCTGAAAGGGAATGAGCAGTTCTTC.

About this clonotype itself: This CDR3 fails to terminate in the conserved phenylalanine or tryptophan, so it likely reflects a read error. The chain recombines TRBV7-2 with TRBJ2-5; D unclear. Germline V lookup: CDR1 SGHTA, CDR2 FQGNSA. The CDR3 length is 14 residues. Trimming shortened V by 0 bases and J by 1 base, and 6 bases separated the two germline ends. The CDR3 region has the DNA TGTGCCAGCAGCTTAGCGGGCACCCAAGAGACCCAGTACCTC. It codes for CASSLAGTQETQYL.

As concerns this clonotype: A much larger clone differs by one base, so this may be a read error. In DNA form, the CDR3 reads TGTGCCAGCAGTGAAGCGAGGGGGAGTGAGCAGTACTTC. It specifies CASSEARGSEQYF. V gene TRBV2 combines with J gene TRBJ2-7, with D tentatively TRBD1 (6 bases). Germline assignment: CDR1 SNHLY and CDR2 FYNNEI. The germline V and J ends were trimmed by 0 bases and 7 bases, with 10 bases remaining between them. This CDR3 contains 13 residues.

This clonotype has only a few counts. The rearrangement uses TRBV2 and TRBJ2-7, with TRBD2 matching 7 bases. The J call may be wrong; the DNA end is better matched by TRBJ2-5. Germline assignment: CDR1 SNHLY and CDR2 FYNNEI. The CDR3 consists of 14 residues. This chain's CDR3 is CASRPTSVGETQYF. The CDR3 DNA reads TGTGCCAGCAGACCCACTAGCGTCGGGGAGACCCAGTACTTC.

The chain combines TRBV20-1 with TRBJ1-1; perhaps TRBD1 as D (5 bases). The CDR3 runs to 14 residues. CDR1 and CDR2 (germline): DFQATT, SNEGSKA (reference sequence). The V gene lost 4 bases and the J gene lost 3 bases, with 15 bases spanning the gap. This CDR3 reads CSATPGGTYTEAFF. CDR3 coding DNA: TGCAGTGCTACACCGGGGGGTACGTACACTGAAGCTTTCTTT.

This rearrangement joins TRBV19 to TRBJ1-2, with D perhaps TRBD1 (5 bases). Looked up from germline, CDR1 is LNHDA and CDR2 is SQIVND (reference sequence). With 6 bases removed from V and 2 bases from J, the gap between germline ends came to 16 bases. The CDR3 is made up of 15 amino acids. DNA for the CDR3: TGTGCCAGTAGCGATACCGGGACGGACAACTATGGCTACACCTTC. This encodes CASSDTGTDNYGYTF.

V is TRBV7-3 and J is TRBJ2-3; D call uncertain. The CDR3 length is 13 residues. Trimming stripped 1 base from V and 7 bases from J, with 9 bases between. CDR1 SGHTA and CDR2 FQGTGA come from the germline V gene. The CDR3 DNA sequence: TGTGCCAGCAGCTTAAGTACACGTAATACGCAGTATTTT. It is translated as CASSLSTRNTQYF. The variable domain in full, completed from reference TRBV7-3 and TRBJ2-3, reads GAGVSQTPSNKVTEKGKYVELRCDPISGHTALYWYRQSLGQGPEFLIYFQGTGAADDSGLPNDRFFAVRPEGSVSTLKIQRTERGDSAVYLCASSLSTRNTQYFGPGTRLTVL.

The chain is built from TRBV9 and TRBJ2-5; tentative D call: TRBD1 (6 bases). The CDR3 consists of 15 residues. Trimming removed 4 bases at V and 5 bases at J, with 18 bases between. Germline CDR1 reads SGDLS; CDR2 reads YYNGEE. CDR3 protein: CASSPLGGLGETQYF. The CDR3 region has the DNA TGTGCCAGCAGCCCCTTAGGGGGTTTAGGGGAGACCCAGTACTTC.

This clonotype was observed at least ten times. The chain combines TRBV10-3 with TRBJ2-5, with 8 nucleotides matching TRBD1. J gave up 5 bases and V 3 bases, and 8 bases lay outside the gene matches. The CDR3 length is 15 residues. Germline assignment: CDR1 ENHRY and CDR2 SYGVKD. The CDR3 sequence is CAISESGGVAETQYF. CDR3 sequence (DNA): TGTGCCATCAGTGAATCAGGGGGCGTCGCTGAGACCCAGTACTTC.

A few counts support this clonotype. This chain joins TRBV12-3 or TRBV12-4 and TRBJ2-1; TRBD1 or TRBD2 may be the D gene (5 bases each). Trimming stripped 4 bases from V and 9 bases from J, with 13 bases between. The CDR3 consists of 13 residues. The CDR3 reads CASSWGWQTEQFF. In DNA form, the CDR3 reads TGTGCCAGCAGTTGGGGGTGGCAGACTGAGCAGTTCTTC.

The V gene is TRBV24-1, the J gene TRBJ1-2; D gene unclear. Trimming removed 1 base at V and 8 bases at J, with 16 bases between. Germline loops: CDR1 KGHDR, CDR2 SFDVKD. This CDR3 contains 15 residues. This CDR3 is CATSDFEGPRHGYTF. In DNA form, the CDR3 reads TGTGCCACCAGTGATTTTGAAGGACCCCGACACGGCTACACCTTC.

J is TRBJ2-4 and V is TRBV27, with D possibly matching TRBD1 (5 bases). V was clipped by 3 bases and J by 5 bases, with 14 bases between them. The germline CDR1 and CDR2 sequences are MNHEY and SMNVEV (reference sequence). This CDR3 contains 15 residues. The CDR3, as DNA: TGTGCCAGCAGTTTCCTCCCCACGACAGAAAACATTCAGTACTTC. Protein: CASSFLPTTENIQYF.

This clonotype has more than one count but fewer than ten. V usage is TRBV5-5 and J usage is TRBJ2-3; 11 nucleotides agree with TRBD2. Germline trimming cut 5 bases from V and 2 bases from J; bases unmatched to any gene: 10. Looked up from germline, CDR1 is SGHKS and CDR2 is YYEKEE (reference sequence). CDR3 length: 17 amino acids. CDR3 loop: CASSREVAGGFTDTQYF. DNA of the CDR3: TGTGCCAGCAGTAGGGAGGTAGCGGGGGGGTTCACAGATACGCAGTATTTT.

The chain combines TRBV4-2 with TRBJ2-5; 7 bases are a match to TRBD1. After removal of 1 base from V and 4 bases from J, the junction contained 3 bases not matched to a gene. The germline V gene encodes CDR1 LGHNA and CDR2 YNFKEQ. The CDR3 contains 14 residues. DNA of the CDR3: TGTGCCAGCAGCCAAGCCACAGGGGCAGAGACCCAGTACTTC. Translation: CASSQATGAETQYF.

Details on this clonotype: One end of the junction does not line up with germline, which may come from a read error. The chain links TRBV7-2 to TRBJ1-4; D unresolved. The germline V gene has CDR1 SGHTA and CDR2 FQGNSA. CDR3 length equals 12 residues. CDR3 bases: TGTGCCAGCAGCTTTTCTAATGAAAAACGGTTTTTT. As protein: CASSFSNEKRFF.

The table lists this clonotype with many counts. J is TRBJ2-7 and V is TRBV5-1, with 13 bases fitting TRBD2. Germline CDR1 is SGHRS and CDR2 is YFSETQ. This CDR3 comprises 13 residues. V gave up 4 bases and J gave up 7 bases; unmatched junction bases: 2. The CDR3 loop is CASSAGLAGEQYF. Here the CDR3 DNA reads TGCGCCAGCAGCGCGGGACTAGCGGGGGAGCAGTACTTC.

The CDR3 coding sequence is TGTGCCAGCAGCCCAGAAGGGTCTAATGAAAAACTGTTTTTT. Translation gives CASSPEGSNEKLFF. The chain is built from TRBV12-3 or TRBV12-4 and TRBJ1-4; D unresolved. CDR3 length: 14 residues. V shed 6 bases and J shed 3 bases, with 11 bases lying between them.